This T cell receptor beta chain was captured in a study of shared clonotypes between healthy human individuals. CD45RO-negative, CCR7-selected cells formed the naive CD8 fraction, which excluded terminally differentiated effector memory CD45RA+ cells. Assay: immunoSEQ multiplex PCR; the TCRdb copy retains only in-frame clones and omits some. The table shows around 600,000 clones, with 98% occurring only once. CDR1 is MNHEY, CDR2 SVGAGI, per germline. CDR3 length: 13 residues. Deletions cut 3 bases from V and 3 bases from J, with 5 bases between. This receptor was taken from a man aged 30-40 years in good health. V usage is TRBV6-5 and J usage is TRBJ2-2, with no clear D. Sequencing was carried out using naive CD8+ T cells sorted from blood. The CDR3 loop is CASSYTDTGELFF. CDR3 sequence (DNA): TGTGCCAGCAGTTATACAGACACCGGGGAGCTGTTTTTT.